The rows below give T cell receptor beta chains drawn from one sample of a study of shared clonotypes between healthy human individuals. Sequencing was performed with immunoSEQ multiplex PCR; in TCRdb, only in-frame clones are kept and a portion is missing. The table records 2 million or so clones, approximately 95% of them present only once. The specimen sequenced was naive CD8+ T cells sorted from blood. The receptors were sampled from a man aged 18 to 35 in good health. Both conserved end residues are part of each CDR3. The D gene is left open where the match is weak. Not all rows give a size; the values are once, few, many and, for expanded clones, a class.

D,size,V,J,CDR3,DNA
TRBD1,.,TRBV4-3,TRBJ1-5,CASSQGHQGAGQPQHF,TGCGCCAGCAGCCAAGGGCATCAGGGGGCAGGACAGCCCCAGCATTTT
.,.,TRBV28,TRBJ1-1,CASSSIPGTTNTEAFF,TGTGCCAGCAGTTCTATCCCTGGGACAACGAACACTGAAGCTTTCTTT
.,.,TRBV7-3,TRBJ2-2,CASPGGGTNTGELFF,TGTGCCAGCCCGGGCGGGGGCACGAACACCGGGGAGCTGTTTTTT
.,.,TRBV27,TRBJ2-5,CASSPRMGTSETQYF,TGTGCCAGCAGTCCCCGGATGGGTACGAGTGAGACCCAGTACTTC
.,.,TRBV6-1,TRBJ1-4,CASGDSTANEKLFF,TGTGCCAGCGGGGACTCGACAGCTAATGAAAAACTGTTTTTT
TRBD1,.,TRBV10-3,TRBJ1-3,CAIRHTTGAAGNTIYF,TGTGCCATCAGACACACGACAGGGGCCGCTGGAAACACCATATATTTT
.,.,TRBV19,TRBJ2-4,CASSMDTRFGDIQYF,TGTGCCAGTAGTATGGATACCCGGTTTGGGGACATTCAGTACTTC
.,.,TRBV21-1,TRBJ1-1,CASSKRGHTEAFF,TGTGCCAGCAGCAAAAGGGGACACACTGAAGCTTTCTTT
.,.,TRBV11-2,TRBJ2-3,CASSLGRTDPTDTQYF,TGTGCCAGCAGCTTAGGCCGGACAGATCCCACAGATACGCAGTATTTT
.,.,TRBV4-3,TRBJ1-5,CASSQEIGVGPASNQPQHF,TGCGCCAGCAGCCAAGAGATAGGAGTGGGGCCCGCTAGCAATCAGCCCCAGCATTTT
TRBD2,.,TRBV27,TRBJ2-7,CASSPIWGGRVRYEQYF,TGTGCCAGCAGTCCCATCTGGGGCGGGAGGGTCCGCTACGAGCAGTACTTC
.,.,TRBV19,TRBJ1-5,CASSMRLESNQPQHF,TGTGCCAGTAGTATGAGGCTGGAAAGCAATCAGCCCCAGCATTTT
.,.,TRBV7-9,TRBJ2-5,CASSSGTTETQYF,TGTGCCAGCAGCTCCGGGACGACAGAGACCCAGTACTTC
.,.,TRBV7-9,TRBJ2-5,CASSRRVEETQYF,TGTGCCAGCAGCCGCCGGGTAGAAGAGACCCAGTACTTC
.,.,TRBV28,TRBJ1-1,CASSFPGGETEAFF,TGTGCCAGCAGTTTCCCGGGGGGGGAGACTGAAGCTTTCTTT
.,.,TRBV30,TRBJ2-5,CAWEQGPQETQYF,TGTGCCTGGGAACAGGGTCCCCAAGAGACCCAGTACTTC
.,.,TRBV29-1,TRBJ1-1,CSALSNTEAFF,TGCAGCGCCCTATCCAACACTGAAGCTTTCTTT
.,.,TRBV10-3,TRBJ2-7,CAISEGQPYEQYF,TGTGCCATCAGTGAGGGGCAGCCGTACGAGCAGTACTTC
TRBD2,.,TRBV5-4,TRBJ2-1,CASSLAVTSGMYEQFF,TGTGCCAGCAGCTTGGCCGTTACTAGCGGGATGTATGAGCAGTTCTTC
TRBD1,once,TRBV2,TRBJ2-2,CASSEVTGVNTGELFF,TGTGCCAGCAGTGAGGTGACAGGGGTTAACACCGGGGAGCTGTTTTTT
.,.,TRBV13,TRBJ1-1,CASSTDTNTEAFF,TGTGCCAGCAGCACGGACACGAACACTGAAGCTTTCTTT
TRBD1,.,TRBV19,TRBJ2-1,CASYSGDSNNEQFF,TGTGCCAGTTACAGTGGGGACAGTAACAATGAGCAGTTCTTC
.,.,TRBV28,TRBJ2-2,CASSVDVTNTGELFF,TGTGCCAGCAGTGTGGACGTAACGAACACCGGGGAGCTGTTTTTT
TRBD1,.,TRBV27,TRBJ1-4,CASSFWQGDEKLFF,TGTGCCAGCAGTTTTTGGCAGGGGGATGAAAAACTGTTTTTT
.,.,TRBV7-9,TRBJ1-1,CASSLGTSAEAFF,TGTGCCAGCAGCTTAGGGACCAGTGCTGAAGCTTTCTTT
.,.,TRBV11-3,TRBJ2-4,CARDEGGGNIQYF,TGTGCCAGAGACGAAGGAGGGGGAAACATTCAGTACTTC
TRBD2,.,TRBV9,TRBJ2-7,CASSPSGAGGYEQYF,TGTGCCAGCAGCCCCTCGGGGGCGGGAGGCTACGAGCAGTACTTC
TRBD2,.,TRBV9,TRBJ2-7,CASSPRLAPNEQYF,TGTGCCAGCAGCCCCCGACTAGCCCCAAACGAGCAGTACTTC
TRBD1,.,TRBV13,TRBJ2-3,CASSEEGQGATDTQYF,TGTGCCAGCAGCGAAGAGGGACAGGGGGCCACAGATACGCAGTATTTT
.,.,TRBV10-1,TRBJ1-3,CASTPPTPGSLSAGNTIYF,TGCGCCAGCACTCCCCCAACTCCAGGGTCCTTATCCGCTGGAAACACCATATATTTT
.,.,TRBV14,TRBJ2-2,CASSWQGNTGELFF,TGTGCCAGCAGTTGGCAGGGGAACACCGGGGAGCTGTTTTTT
.,.,TRBV7-8,TRBJ1-4,CASSGASDEKLFF,TGTGCCAGCAGCGGAGCGTCAGATGAAAAACTGTTTTTT
.,.,TRBV6-5,TRBJ2-7,CASSPTSYEQYF,TGTGCCAGCAGTCCTACGAGCTACGAGCAGTACTTC
.,.,TRBV28,TRBJ1-5,CASSSPPNQPQHF,TGTGCCAGCAGTTCTCCCCCCAATCAGCCCCAGCATTTT
.,.,TRBV19,TRBJ2-7,CASMVAGGAYEQYF,TGTGCCAGTATGGTTGCAGGGGGGGCCTACGAGCAGTACTTC
.,once,TRBV13,TRBJ2-7,CASSSPTGEQYF,TGTGCCAGCAGTTCGCCCACGGGGGAGCAGTACTTC
TRBD1,.,TRBV7-8,TRBJ2-3,CASSSTEVQGETGTDTQYF,TGTGCCAGCAGCTCGACTGAAGTACAGGGGGAGACTGGCACAGATACGCAGTATTTT
TRBD1,once,TRBV28,TRBJ2-7,CASSLAPGQGASYEQYF,TGTGCCAGCAGTTTGGCTCCGGGACAGGGGGCCTCCTACGAGCAGTACTTC
.,.,TRBV9,TRBJ1-4,CASSVPNLGINEKLFF,TGTGCCAGCAGCGTCCCCAATTTAGGGATTAATGAAAAACTGTTTTTT
.,.,TRBV12-5,TRBJ2-7,CASGFDAGAYEQYF,TGTGCTAGTGGTTTTGATGCAGGAGCCTACGAGCAGTACTTC
.,.,TRBV6-5,TRBJ2-1,CASSYSPGYEQFF,TGTGCCAGCAGTTACTCACCTGGCTATGAGCAGTTCTTC
.,few,TRBV13,TRBJ2-3,CASSSTDTQYF,TGTGCCAGCAGCTCAACAGATACGCAGTATTTT
.,.,TRBV10-2,TRBJ1-2,CASSDTVIYGYTF,TGCGCCAGCAGTGATACGGTGATCTATGGCTACACCTTC
.,.,TRBV2,TRBJ1-1,CASNIGGMNTEAFF,TGTGCCAGCAACATAGGGGGAATGAACACTGAAGCTTTCTTT
.,.,TRBV14,TRBJ1-2,CASSQEAGPDYGYTF,TGTGCCAGCAGCCAAGAAGCGGGACCTGACTATGGCTACACCTTC
TRBD2,.,TRBV7-2,TRBJ2-7,CASSLVWEHSGPTYEQYF,TGTGCCAGCAGCTTAGTCTGGGAACATAGCGGGCCCACCTACGAGCAGTACTTC
.,once,TRBV7-9,TRBJ2-1,CASSSGQTNEQFF,TGTGCCAGCAGCTCAGGCCAGACCAATGAGCAGTTCTTC